This T cell receptor (beta chain) was observed in a study of T cells after yellow fever vaccination. About the study: SMART-Seq v4 Ultra Low Input served to prepare low-cell-number fractions. Study findings and constraints: Boosting was followed by the reappearance of most primary-vaccination clones (about 96% CD4, about 88% CD8). Abundant clonotypes from the bulk population could contaminate FACS-sorted repertoires.

CDR3 length: 12 residues. Germline lookup yields CDR1 SEHNR and CDR2 FQNEAQ (reference sequence). V was clipped by 5 bases and J by 10 bases, with 14 bases between them. TCRdb re-called the 5' RACE reads through MiXCR, storing one row per CDR3 protein. The sample records 300,000 to 450,000 distinct CDR3 sequences, over 5% being singletons. This clonotype was recorded many times. Its antigen is unidentified. This TCR was recovered from a man aged 25-40 years who received the YFV17D yellow fever vaccine. The genes are TRBV7-9 and TRBJ1-1; no clear D. The sequences come from PBMCs, collected 5 days after the yellow fever booster vaccination. Written as DNA, the CDR3 is TGTGCCAGCAGCCCTACAAACTCGAGAGCTTTCTTT. Amino acids: CASSPTNSRAFF.